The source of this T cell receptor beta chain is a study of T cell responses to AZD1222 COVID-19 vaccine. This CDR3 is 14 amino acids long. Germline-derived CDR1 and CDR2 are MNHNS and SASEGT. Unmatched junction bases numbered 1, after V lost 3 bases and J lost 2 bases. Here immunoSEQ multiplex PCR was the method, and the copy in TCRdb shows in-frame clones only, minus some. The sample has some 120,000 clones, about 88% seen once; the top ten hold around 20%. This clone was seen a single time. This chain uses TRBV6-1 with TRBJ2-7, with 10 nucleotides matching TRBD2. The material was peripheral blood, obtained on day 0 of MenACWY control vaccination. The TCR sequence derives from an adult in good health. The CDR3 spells CASSESGRAYEQYF. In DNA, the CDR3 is TGTGCCAGCAGTGAGAGCGGGAGGGCCTACGAGCAGTACTTC.